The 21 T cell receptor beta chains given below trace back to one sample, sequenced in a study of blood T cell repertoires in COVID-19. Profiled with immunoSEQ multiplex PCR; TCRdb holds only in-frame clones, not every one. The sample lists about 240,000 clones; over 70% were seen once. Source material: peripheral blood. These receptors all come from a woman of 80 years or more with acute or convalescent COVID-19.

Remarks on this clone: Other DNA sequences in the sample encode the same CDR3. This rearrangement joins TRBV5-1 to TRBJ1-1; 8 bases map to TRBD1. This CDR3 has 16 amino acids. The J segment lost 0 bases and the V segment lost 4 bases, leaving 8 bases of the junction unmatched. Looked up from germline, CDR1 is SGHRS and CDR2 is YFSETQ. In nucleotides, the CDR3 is TGCGCCAGCAGCCTGGCTCAGGGGGCGATGAACACTGAAGCTTTCTTT. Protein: CASSLAQGAMNTEAFF. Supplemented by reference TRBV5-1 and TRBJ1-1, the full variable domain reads KAGVTQTPRYLIKTRGQQVTLSCSPISGHRSVSWYQQTPGQGLQFLFEYFSETQRNKGNFPGRFSGRQFSNSRSEMNVSTLELGDSALYLCASSLAQGAMNTEAFFGQGTRLTVV.

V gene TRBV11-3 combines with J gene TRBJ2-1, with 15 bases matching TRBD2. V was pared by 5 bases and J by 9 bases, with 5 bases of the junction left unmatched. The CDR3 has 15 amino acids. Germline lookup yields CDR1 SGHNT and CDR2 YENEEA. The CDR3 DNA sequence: TGTGCCAGCAGCCTAGGACTAGCGGGGGGGCGTGAGCAGTTCTTC. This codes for CASSLGLAGGREQFF.

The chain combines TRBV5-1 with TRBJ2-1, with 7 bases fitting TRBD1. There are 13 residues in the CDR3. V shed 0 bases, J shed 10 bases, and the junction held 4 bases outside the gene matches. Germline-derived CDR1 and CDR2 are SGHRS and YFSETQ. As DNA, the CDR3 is TGCGCCAGCAGCTTGGCCACAGGGGTCGAGCAGTTCTTC. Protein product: CASSLATGVEQFF.

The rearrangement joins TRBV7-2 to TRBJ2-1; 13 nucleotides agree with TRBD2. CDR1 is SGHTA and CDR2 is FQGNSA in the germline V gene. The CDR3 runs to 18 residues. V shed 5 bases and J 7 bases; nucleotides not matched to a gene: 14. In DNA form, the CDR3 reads TGTGCCAGCAGCCTCAGGGGACTAGCGGGGTCGGTAGGGAATGAGCAGTTCTTC. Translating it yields CASSLRGLAGSVGNEQFF.

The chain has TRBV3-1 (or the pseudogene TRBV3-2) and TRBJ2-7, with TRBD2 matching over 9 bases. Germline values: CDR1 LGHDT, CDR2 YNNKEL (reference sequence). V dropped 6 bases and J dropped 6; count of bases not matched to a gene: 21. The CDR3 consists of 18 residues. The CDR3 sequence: CASSSGTVPSGMRGEQYF. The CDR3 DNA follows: TGTGCCAGCAGTAGCGGTACTGTTCCTAGCGGGATGCGGGGCGAGCAGTACTTC.

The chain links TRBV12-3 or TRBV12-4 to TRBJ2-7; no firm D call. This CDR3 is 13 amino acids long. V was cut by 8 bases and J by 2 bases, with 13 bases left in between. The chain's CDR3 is CASRARQTYEQYF. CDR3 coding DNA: TGTGCCAGCCGCGCGAGGCAGACCTACGAGCAGTACTTC.

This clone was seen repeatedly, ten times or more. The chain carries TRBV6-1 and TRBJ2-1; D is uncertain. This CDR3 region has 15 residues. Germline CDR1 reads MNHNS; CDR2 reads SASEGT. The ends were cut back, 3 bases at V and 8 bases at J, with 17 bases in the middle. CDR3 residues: CASSELAALAYEQFF. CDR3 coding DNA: TGTGCCAGCAGTGAGCTGGCGGCTTTGGCTTATGAGCAGTTCTTC.

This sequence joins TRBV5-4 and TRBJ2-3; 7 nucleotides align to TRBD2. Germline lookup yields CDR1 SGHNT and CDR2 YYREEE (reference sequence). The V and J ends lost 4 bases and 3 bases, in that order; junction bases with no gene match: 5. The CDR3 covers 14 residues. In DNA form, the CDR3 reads TGTGCCAGCAGCCGAGAGGGAGGGACAGATACGCAGTATTTT. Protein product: CASSREGGTDTQYF.

This CDR3 reads CASSALLLRDKYNEQFF. CDR3 bases: TGTGCCAGCAGCGCTCTCCTTTTGCGGGATAAATACAATGAGCAGTTCTTC. V gene TRBV9 combines with J gene TRBJ2-1; D may be TRBD2 (6 bases). Per germline, CDR1 SGDLS and CDR2 YYNGEE. CDR3 length: 17 amino acids. Deletions cut 3 bases from V and 4 bases from J, with 20 bases between.

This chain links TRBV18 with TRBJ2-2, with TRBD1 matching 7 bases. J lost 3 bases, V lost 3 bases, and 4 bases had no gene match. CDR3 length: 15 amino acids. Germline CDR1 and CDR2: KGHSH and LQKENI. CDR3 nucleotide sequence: TGTGCCAGCTCACCTGGGACAGCTTACACCGGGGAGCTGTTTTTT. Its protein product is CASSPGTAYTGELFF.

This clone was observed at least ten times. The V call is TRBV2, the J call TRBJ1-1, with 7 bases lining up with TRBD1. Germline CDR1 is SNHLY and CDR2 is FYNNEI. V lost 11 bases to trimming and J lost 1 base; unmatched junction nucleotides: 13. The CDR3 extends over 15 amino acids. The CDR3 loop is CACRGQMKENTEAFF. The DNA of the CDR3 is TGTGCCTGCCGGGGACAGATGAAGGAGAACACTGAAGCTTTCTTT.

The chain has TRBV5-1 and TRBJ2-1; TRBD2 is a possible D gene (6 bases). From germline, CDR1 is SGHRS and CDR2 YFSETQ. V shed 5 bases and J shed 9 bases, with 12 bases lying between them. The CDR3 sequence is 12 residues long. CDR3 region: CASSPGLVEQFF. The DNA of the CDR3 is TGCGCCAGCAGTCCGGGACTTGTTGAGCAGTTCTTC.

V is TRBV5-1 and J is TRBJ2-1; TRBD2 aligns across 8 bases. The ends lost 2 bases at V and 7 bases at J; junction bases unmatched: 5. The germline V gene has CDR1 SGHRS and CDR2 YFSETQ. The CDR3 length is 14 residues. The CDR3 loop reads CASSLLSGGNEQFF. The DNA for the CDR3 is TGCGCCAGCAGCTTATTGAGCGGGGGTAATGAGCAGTTCTTC.

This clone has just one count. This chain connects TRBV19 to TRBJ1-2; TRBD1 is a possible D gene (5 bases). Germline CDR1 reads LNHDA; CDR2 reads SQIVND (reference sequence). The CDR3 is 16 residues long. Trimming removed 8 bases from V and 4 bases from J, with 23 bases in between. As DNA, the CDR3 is TGTGCCAGTCGCTTCTCGGCAGGGTTCGGTGGCTATGGCTACACCTTC. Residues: CASRFSAGFGGYGYTF.

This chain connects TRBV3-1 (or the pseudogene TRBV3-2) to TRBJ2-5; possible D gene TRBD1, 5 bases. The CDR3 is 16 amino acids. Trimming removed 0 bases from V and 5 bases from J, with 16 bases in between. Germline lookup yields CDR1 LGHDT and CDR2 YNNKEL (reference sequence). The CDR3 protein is CASSQDRAPLLETQYF. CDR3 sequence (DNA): TGTGCCAGCAGCCAAGACAGGGCCCCCCTCCTGGAGACCCAGTACTTC.

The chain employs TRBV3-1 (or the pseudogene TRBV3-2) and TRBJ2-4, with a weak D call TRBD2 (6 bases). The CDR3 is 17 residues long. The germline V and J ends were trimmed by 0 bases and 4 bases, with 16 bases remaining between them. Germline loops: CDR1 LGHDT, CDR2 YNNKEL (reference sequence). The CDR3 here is CASSQDPSLARKNIQYF. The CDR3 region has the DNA TGTGCCAGCAGCCAAGATCCGTCACTAGCCCGGAAAAACATTCAGTACTTC.

The CDR3 loop is CASTLDRAHEQYF. In DNA form, the CDR3 reads TGTGCCAGCACCCTCGACAGGGCCCACGAGCAGTACTTC. The V and J genes are TRBV12-3 or TRBV12-4 and TRBJ2-7, with TRBD1 matching over 7 bases. The CDR3 is 13 amino acids. The V gene end was trimmed by 7 bases and the J gene end by 5 bases; junction bases not matched to a gene: 8.

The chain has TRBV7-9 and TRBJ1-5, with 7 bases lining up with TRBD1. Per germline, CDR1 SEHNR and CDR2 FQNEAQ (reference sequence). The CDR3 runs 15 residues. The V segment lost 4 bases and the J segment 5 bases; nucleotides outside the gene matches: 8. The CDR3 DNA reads TGTGCCAGCAGCTCCCCTACAGGGGTTGATCAGCCCCAGCATTTT. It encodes CASSSPTGVDQPQHF.

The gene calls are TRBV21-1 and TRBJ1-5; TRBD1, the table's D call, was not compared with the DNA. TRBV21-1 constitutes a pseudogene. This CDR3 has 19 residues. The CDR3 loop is CASSTLMTGGPYSNQPQHF. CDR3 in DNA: TGTGCCAGCAGCACCCTGATGACAGGGGGTCCATATAGCAATCAGCCCCAGCATTTT.

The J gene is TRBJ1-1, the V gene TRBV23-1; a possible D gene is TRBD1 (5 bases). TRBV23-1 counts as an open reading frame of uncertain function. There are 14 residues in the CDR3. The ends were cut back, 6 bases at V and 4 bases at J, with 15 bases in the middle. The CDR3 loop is CASSLRGGGTEAFF. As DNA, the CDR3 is TGCGCCAGCAGCCTTCGTGGGGGGGGCACTGAAGCTTTCTTT.

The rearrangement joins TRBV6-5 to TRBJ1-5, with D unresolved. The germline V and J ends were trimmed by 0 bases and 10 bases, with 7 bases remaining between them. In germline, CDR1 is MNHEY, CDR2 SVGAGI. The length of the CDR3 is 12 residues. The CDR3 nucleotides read TGTGCCAGCAGTTACTCCGAGAGCCCCCAGCATTTT. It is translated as CASSYSESPQHF.